This entry features one T cell receptor (beta chain) sequence. It was with a sample-barcoded 5' primer and a J-beta primer mix that a second PCR of roughly 7 to 12 cycles was run. A minimum of 2.5 million CDR3-containing paired-end reads was obtained for each sample. MiXCR, applied by TCRdb to the 5' RACE reads, yields one record per CDR3 protein. The table includes hundreds of thousands of distinct CDR3 sequences, less than 45% detected once. Germline-derived CDR1 and CDR2 are MNHEY and SVGEGT. V was pared by 2 bases and J by 0 bases, with 12 bases between. This CDR3 is 16 amino acids long. The source of the sample is a study of blood T cells in healthy people across ages.

The receptor comes from a man at least 80 years old in good health. Source material: blood. The rearrangement uses TRBV6-2 or TRBV6-3 and TRBJ2-3; D is unresolved. DNA for the CDR3: TGTGCCAGCAGTTACAGGCCGATAACTAGCACAGATACGCAGTATTTT. It translates to CASSYRPITSTDTQYF.